Listed here are 21 T cell receptor beta chains from one sample, sequenced in a study of blood T cell repertoires in COVID-19. Using immunoSEQ multiplex PCR, the repertoire was profiled, and TCRdb retains in-frame clones only, with some absent. The sample lists hundreds of thousands of clones, 70% to 90% occurring once. Sequencing was carried out using PBMCs or T cells enriched from blood (not recorded which). These receptors were obtained from a man aged 25 to 40 who had recovered from COVID-19.

The chain combines TRBV11-2 with TRBJ2-3, with TRBD2 matching 9 bases. V was clipped by 4 bases and J by 4 bases; unmatched bases: 3. The germline gives CDR1 SGHAT, CDR2 FQNNGV. CDR3 length equals 14 residues. In DNA form, the CDR3 reads TGTGCCAGCAGCTCGCGGGGGGGCCCAGATACGCAGTATTTT. It yields the protein CASSSRGGPDTQYF. The full variable domain, rest sourced from reference TRBV11-2 and TRBJ2-3, is EAGVAQSPRYKIIEKRQSVAFWCNPISGHATLYWYQQILGQGPKLLIQFQNNGVVDDSQLPKDRFSAERLKGVDSTLKIQPAKLEDSAVYLCASSSRGGPDTQYFGPGTRLTVL.

CDR3 in DNA: TGTGCCAGCCGCGCCTGGGGAGCTAACTATGGCTACACCTTC. This translates into CASRAWGANYGYTF. V is TRBV2 and J is TRBJ1-2; D not certain. The CDR3 loop spans 14 amino acids. Germline V gives CDR1 SNHLY, CDR2 FYNNEI. V was shortened by 8 bases and J by 0 bases, with 13 bases between the two germline ends.

The chain links TRBV7-9 to TRBJ1-2, with TRBD1 as a possible D gene (6 bases). Germline V CDR1 and CDR2: SEHNR, FQNEAQ (reference sequence). The CDR3 spans 13 residues. Between the trimmed V and J ends, which lost 5 bases and 8 bases, there was a span of 15 bases. CDR3 DNA sequence: TGTGCCAGCAGCCCGACGGGGGGCACGGGCTACACCTTC. This sequence encodes CASSPTGGTGYTF.

The rearrangement links TRBV10-3 to TRBJ2-3; TRBD2 aligns across 10 bases. With V trimmed by 6 bases and J by 1 base, 4 bases remained unmatched. CDR1 is ENHRY, CDR2 SYGVKD, per germline. This CDR3 comprises 15 residues. CDR3 sequence: CAIRDSGGRTDTQYF. CDR3 DNA sequence: TGTGCCATCAGGGATAGCGGGGGGCGCACAGATACGCAGTATTTT.

This clone was found a few times. The chain links TRBV2 to TRBJ1-1; D is perhaps TRBD1 (5 bases). Per the germline V gene, CDR1 is SNHLY and CDR2 is FYNNEI. V shed 4 bases and J shed 2 bases, with 8 bases lying between them. The CDR3 sequence is 13 residues long. The CDR3 DNA reads TGTGCCAGCAGTGTGGGGGGAAACACTGAAGCTTTCTTT. As protein: CASSVGGNTEAFF. The whole variable domain, remainder taken from reference TRBV2 and TRBJ1-1, is EPEVTQTPSHQVTQMGQEVILRCVPISNHLYFYWYRQILGQKVEFLVSFYNNEISEKSEIFDDQFSVERPDGSNFTLKIRSTKLEDSAMYFCASSVGGNTEAFFGQGTRLTVV.

This clone was counted a single time. The V call is TRBV7-9, the J call TRBJ2-7; 7 nucleotides agree with TRBD1. The CDR3 consists of 13 residues. Germline V gives CDR1 SEHNR, CDR2 FQNEAQ (reference sequence). V trimming: 0 bases; J trimming: 7 bases; junction bases outside the gene matches: 3. This chain's CDR3 is CASSLARGLEQYF. In nucleotides, the CDR3 is TGTGCCAGCAGCTTAGCTAGGGGGCTAGAGCAGTACTTC.

This clone was recorded a few times. This chain connects TRBV5-1 to TRBJ1-5; D may be TRBD1 (5 bases). Germline values: CDR1 SGHRS, CDR2 YFSETQ. The length of the CDR3 is 15 residues. V lost 4 bases and J lost 0, with 11 bases in between. The CDR3 is CASSPGGYSNQPQHF. The CDR3 region has the DNA TGCGCCAGCAGCCCGGGGGGGTATAGCAATCAGCCCCAGCATTTT.

The CDR3 DNA sequence: TGTGCCAGCAGCTTAGATCAGGGGACAGCGAACACTGAAGCTTTCTTT. Its protein product is CASSLDQGTANTEAFF. The chain employs TRBV11-2 and TRBJ1-1, with TRBD1 matching 7 bases. The germline V gene has CDR1 SGHAT and CDR2 FQNNGV. This CDR3 is 16 amino acids long. V shed 0 bases and J 1 base; nucleotides not matched to a gene: 5.

The genes are TRBV4-2 and TRBJ1-6, with TRBD1 as a possible D gene (5 bases). This CDR3 spans 15 amino acids. Germline V gene sequence: CDR1 LGHNA, CDR2 YNFKEQ. V lost 0 bases and J lost 13, with 16 bases in between. As DNA, the CDR3 is TGTGCCAGCAGCCAAGAATTCGCAGGGATCGGGCCCCTCCACTTT. Its translation: CASSQEFAGIGPLHF.

Regarding this clone: Additional DNA sequences in this sample encode the identical CDR3. The chain employs TRBV6-5 and TRBJ2-1; 8 nucleotides agree with TRBD2. Germline V gives CDR1 MNHEY, CDR2 SVGAGI. With 6 bases clipped from V and 4 bases from J, the junction kept 5 bases outside the gene matches. CDR3 length: 14 amino acids. The CDR3 loop is CASSTGGPYNEQFF. CDR3 nucleotides: TGTGCCAGCAGCACGGGGGGGCCATACAATGAGCAGTTCTTC.

The DNA of the CDR3 is TGCGCCAGCAGCCAAGATCTCGGGTTGGACACTGAAGCTTTCTTT. Amino acid sequence: CASSQDLGLDTEAFF. The chain joins TRBV4-3 to TRBJ1-1, with D uncertain. Trimming took 0 bases from V and 3 from J, leaving 11 bases between them. The CDR3 loop spans 15 amino acids. Germline loops: CDR1 LGHNA, CDR2 YSLEER.

This chain links TRBV9 with TRBJ2-7; possible D gene TRBD1, 5 bases. CDR1 and CDR2 from the germline V gene are SGDLS and YYNGEE. This CDR3 has 14 residues. Trimming removed 0 bases at V and 1 base at J, with 8 bases between. The CDR3 reads CASSVEDRSYEQYF. In DNA form, the CDR3 reads TGTGCCAGCAGCGTAGAAGACAGATCCTACGAGCAGTACTTC. The whole variable domain, remainder taken from reference TRBV9 and TRBJ2-7, is DSGVTQTPKHLITATGQRVTLRCSPRSGDLSVYWYQQSLDQGLQFLIQYYNGEERAKGNILERFSAQQFPDLHSELNLSSLELGDSALYFCASSVEDRSYEQYFGPGTRLTVT.

The chain carries TRBV27 and TRBJ1-5; D call uncertain. The CDR3 has 14 residues. Trimming took off 0 bases at V and 7 bases at J, with 10 bases between the two ends. Germline V gives CDR1 MNHEY, CDR2 SMNVEV (reference sequence). CDR3 nucleotides: TGTGCCAGCAGTTTATCAGGGTTAGCGCAGCCCCAGCATTTT. This encodes CASSLSGLAQPQHF.

J is TRBJ1-6 and V is TRBV3-1 (or the pseudogene TRBV3-2), with TRBD1 matching 10 bases. This CDR3 has 15 residues. The germline V gene encodes CDR1 LGHDT and CDR2 YNNKEL (reference sequence). Trimming at V came to 4 bases and at J to 6 bases, leaving 3 bases not matched to a gene. Here the CDR3 reads CASSRGTGVNSPLHF. DNA for the CDR3: TGTGCCAGCAGCCGAGGGACAGGGGTTAATTCACCCCTCCACTTT.

The chain carries TRBV10-3 and TRBJ1-5; 7 nucleotides agree with TRBD1. The CDR3 runs 15 residues. Germline V gene data show CDR1 as ENHRY and CDR2 as SYGVKD. The V and J ends lost 5 bases and 1 base, in that order; junction bases with no gene match: 5. The CDR3 nucleotides read TGTGCCATCAGTTCGACAGGGTTGAGCAATCAGCCCCAGCATTTT. It encodes CAISSTGLSNQPQHF.

A remark on this clone: The same CDR3 also results from other DNA sequences found in this sample. The V and J genes are TRBV30 and TRBJ2-7; no firm D call. Between the trimmed V and J ends, which lost 3 bases and 4 bases, there was a span of 7 bases. The CDR3 totals 11 residues. Germline values: CDR1 GTSNPN, CDR2 SVGIG (reference sequence). The CDR3: CAWSLSYEQYF. In DNA form, the CDR3 reads TGTGCCTGGAGCCTCTCTTACGAGCAGTACTTC.

For the CDR3, the DNA is TGCGCCAGCAGCCAAGAGTATATGGCTAGCGACGCCTACGAGCAGTACTTC. It encodes CASSQEYMASDAYEQYF. The chain recombines TRBV4-3 with TRBJ2-7; a possible D gene is TRBD2 (6 bases). The CDR3 is made up of 17 amino acids. CDR1 LGHNA and CDR2 YSLEER come from the germline V gene. V gave up 0 bases and J gave up 2 bases, with 17 bases separating them.

The chain is built from TRBV5-1 and TRBJ2-5, with D possibly matching TRBD2 (5 bases). This CDR3 region has 15 residues. V was shortened by 7 bases and J by 0 bases, with 16 bases between the two germline ends. Germline loops: CDR1 SGHRS, CDR2 YFSETQ. The CDR3 protein is CASLGENLYQETQYF. In DNA, the CDR3 is TGCGCCAGCCTCGGGGAAAACTTGTACCAAGAGACCCAGTACTTC.

This chain connects TRBV4-1 to TRBJ2-1; 8 bases match TRBD2. CDR3 size: 15 residues. Germline lookup yields CDR1 MGHRA and CDR2 YSYEKL. J gave up 6 bases and V 3 bases, and 7 bases lay outside the gene matches. The CDR3 sequence: CASSQRAGVGNEQFF. CDR3 in DNA: TGCGCCAGCAGCCAGAGAGCGGGGGTAGGCAATGAGCAGTTCTTC.

The V gene is TRBV2, the J gene TRBJ1-3; D remains ambiguous. V gave up 1 base and J gave up 2 bases, with 12 bases separating them. This CDR3 is 16 amino acids long. Germline assignment: CDR1 SNHLY and CDR2 FYNNEI. CDR3 DNA sequence: TGTGCCAGCAGTGAAGGGACTTGGGGAACTGGAAACACCATATATTTT. Translation gives CASSEGTWGTGNTIYF.

The rearrangement uses TRBV7-2 and TRBJ2-3; possible D gene TRBD2, 6 bases. V gave up 3 bases and J gave up 0 bases, with 10 bases separating them. Germline CDR1 SGHTA, CDR2 FQGNSA. The CDR3 is 15 residues long. CDR3 sequence reads: CASSLRSGSTDTQYF. The DNA of the CDR3 is TGTGCCAGCAGCTTGCGAAGCGGGAGCACAGATACGCAGTATTTT.